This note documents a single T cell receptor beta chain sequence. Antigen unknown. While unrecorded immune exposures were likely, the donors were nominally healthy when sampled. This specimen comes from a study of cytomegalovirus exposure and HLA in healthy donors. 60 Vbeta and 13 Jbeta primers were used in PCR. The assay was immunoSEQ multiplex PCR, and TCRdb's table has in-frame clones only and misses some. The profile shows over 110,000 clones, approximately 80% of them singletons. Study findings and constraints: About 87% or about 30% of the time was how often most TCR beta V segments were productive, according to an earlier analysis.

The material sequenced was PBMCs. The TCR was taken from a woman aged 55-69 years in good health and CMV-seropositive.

The CDR3 DNA sequence: TGTGCCAGCAGGCCCTCCACGGGAGGATGGAGGGAGACCCAGTACTTC. Its protein is CASRPSTGGWRETQYF. The genes are TRBV6-6 and TRBJ2-5; the match to TRBD2 covers 7 bases. With 6 bases clipped from V and 5 bases from J, the junction kept 15 bases outside the gene matches. The CDR3 is 16 residues long. Germline CDR1 MNHNY, CDR2 SVGAGI (reference sequence).